These 20 T cell receptor beta chains share one sample of origin, sequenced in a study of cytomegalovirus exposure and HLA in healthy donors. Primers included in the PCR were 60 Vbeta and 13 Jbeta primers. Assay used: immunoSEQ multiplex PCR; TCRdb lists only in-frame clones, some missing. The table shows about 140,000 clones, with roughly 85% occurring only once. Sequencing was carried out using PBMCs. The origin of the receptors is a man aged 35 to 55 in good health and CMV-seronegative.

The V gene is TRBV5-1, the J gene TRBJ2-4; weak D call: TRBD1 (5 bases). The V end was cut by 5 bases, the J end by 7 bases, with 13 bases between. The CDR3 extends over 13 amino acids. Per the germline V gene, CDR1 is SGHRS and CDR2 is YFSETQ. In DNA, the CDR3 is TGCGCCAGCAGGTCCCAGGGTGAGAACATTCAGTACTTC. This encodes CASRSQGENIQYF.

CDR3 sequence (DNA): TGTGCCAGCAGCTTGGACACAGGGGCCTCTAATGAAAAACTGTTTTTT. The encoded protein is CASSLDTGASNEKLFF. The chain couples TRBV7-2 to TRBJ1-4, with 7 nucleotides matching TRBD1. CDR1 and CDR2 from the germline V gene are SGHTA and FQGNSA. This CDR3 is 16 amino acids long. J gave up 3 bases and V 3 bases, and 7 bases lay outside the gene matches.

The V call is TRBV6-5, the J call TRBJ1-5, with D possibly matching TRBD1 (5 bases). Trimming left V 0 bases short and J 8 bases short, with 14 bases between. Looked up from germline, CDR1 is MNHEY and CDR2 is SVGAGI. The CDR3 has 15 amino acids. The CDR3 reads CASSYSRQPGEPQHF. CDR3 nucleotides: TGTGCCAGCAGTTACTCTAGGCAGCCGGGGGAGCCCCAGCATTTT.

The V call is TRBV19, the J call TRBJ2-6, with D hard to call. V gave up 7 bases and J gave up 4 bases, with 11 bases separating them. Germline V gene data show CDR1 as LNHDA and CDR2 as SQIVND (reference sequence). CDR3 length: 14 amino acids. The CDR3 loop reads CASTPNQGANVLTF. CDR3 coding DNA: TGTGCCAGTACCCCGAATCAGGGGGCCAACGTCCTGACTTTC.

The CDR3 DNA is TGCGCCAGCAGCCCTAGCGGGGGGAGCTGGGGGACCCAGTACTTC. Translating gives CASSPSGGSWGTQYF. The V call is TRBV4-1, the J call TRBJ2-5, with 11 nucleotides matching TRBD2. Trimming removed 4 bases from V and 7 bases from J; junction bases left unmatched: 8. The CDR3 spans 15 residues. The germline gives CDR1 MGHRA, CDR2 YSYEKL.

V and J are TRBV7-9 and TRBJ2-7; 14 nucleotides agree with TRBD2. Germline-derived CDR1 and CDR2 are SEHNR and FQNEAQ (reference sequence). V was pared by 7 bases and J by 4 bases, with 3 bases of the junction left unmatched. There are 14 residues in the CDR3. The CDR3 coding sequence is TGTGCCAGCACTGGACTAGCGGGGGGTTACGAGCAGTACTTC. Amino acid sequence: CASTGLAGGYEQYF.

V gene TRBV5-1 combines with J gene TRBJ1-1, with D possibly TRBD1 on 5 matching bases. CDR3 size: 17 residues. The V end lost 1 base, the J end lost 4 bases, and 20 bases lay between the germline ends. CDR1 and CDR2 (germline): SGHRS, YFSETQ. The CDR3 bases are TGCGCCAGCAGCTTGCTAAGTACATCGGGGGTCGGCACTGAAGCTTTCTTT. This codes for CASSLLSTSGVGTEAFF.

This rearrangement joins TRBV28 to TRBJ2-7, with 12 positions matching TRBD2. Per germline, CDR1 MDHEN and CDR2 SYDVKM. The CDR3 has 14 residues. Trimming took 5 bases from V and 7 from J; bases not matched to a gene: 6. The chain's CDR3 is CASSPTSGRREQYF. The CDR3 nucleotides read TGTGCCAGCAGTCCGACTAGCGGGAGACGGGAGCAGTACTTC.

This clone is a singleton in its sample. The V gene is TRBV4-1, the J gene TRBJ1-2, with D perhaps matching TRBD1 (5 bases). The CDR3 spans 16 residues. Trimming stripped 0 bases from V and 4 bases from J, with 15 bases between. Germline assignment: CDR1 MGHRA and CDR2 YSYEKL. CDR3 region: CASSQDPRQISYGYTF. DNA for the CDR3: TGCGCCAGCAGCCAAGATCCCCGACAGATAAGCTATGGCTACACCTTC.

The V call is TRBV30, the J call TRBJ1-1; 9 nucleotides match TRBD1. Germline values: CDR1 GTSNPN, CDR2 SVGIG (reference sequence). This CDR3 has 15 amino acids. V lost 3 bases and J lost 6; bases outside the gene matches: 11. The CDR3: CAWSAYPRTGAEAFF. CDR3 nucleotides: TGTGCCTGGAGCGCCTACCCCAGGACAGGGGCTGAAGCTTTCTTT.

The rearrangement links TRBV6-5 to TRBJ2-3; 7 bases align to TRBD2. The ends lost 0 bases at V and 9 bases at J; junction bases unmatched: 6. Germline V lookup: CDR1 MNHEY, CDR2 SVGAGI. The CDR3 length is 14 residues. The CDR3 DNA reads as TGTGCCAGCAGTTACTCGAGAGGGGAGGGAACGCAGTATTTT. This sequence encodes CASSYSRGEGTQYF.

The V and J genes are TRBV28 and TRBJ1-1; no firm D call. V lost 1 base and J lost 1, with 7 bases in between. Germline CDR1 reads MDHEN; CDR2 reads SYDVKM. The CDR3 sequence is 14 residues long. CDR3 bases: TGTGCCAGCAGTTTATACGGAGAGAACACTGAAGCTTTCTTT. It yields the protein CASSLYGENTEAFF.

V is TRBV28 and J is TRBJ2-7; D is possibly TRBD2 (5 bases). Trimming stripped 8 bases from V and 5 bases from J, with 10 bases between. Germline V lookup: CDR1 MDHEN, CDR2 SYDVKM. The CDR3 is 11 residues long. This CDR3 reads CASRAGDEQYF. The CDR3 region has the DNA TGTGCCAGCCGTGCCGGGGACGAGCAGTACTTC.

This chain uses TRBV11-3 with TRBJ2-2; 7 nucleotides line up with TRBD1. The CDR3 has 15 residues. CDR1 is SGHNT, CDR2 YENEEA, per germline. J lost 5 bases, V lost 5 bases, and 8 bases had no gene match. As DNA, the CDR3 is TGTGCCAGCAGCGCCAGACAGGGTAGAACCGGGGAGCTGTTTTTT. It codes for CASSARQGRTGELFF.

The CDR3 DNA reads as TGCGCCAGCAGTGTGTTAGGGGGACAGAGGGTCTACGAGCAGTACTTC. The encoded protein is CASSVLGGQRVYEQYF. This chain uses TRBV10-1 with TRBJ2-5, with TRBD1 identical over 7 bases. The end of the DNA aligns better with TRBJ2-7, so the J call may be wrong. The CDR3 spans 16 residues. CDR1 and CDR2 from the germline V gene are WNHNN and SYGVQD (reference sequence).

This clone has only one observation. The chain joins TRBV19 to TRBJ1-2; weak D call: TRBD1 (6 bases). This CDR3 spans 12 amino acids. Germline V gene lookup returns CDR1 LNHDA and CDR2 SQIVND (reference sequence). Trimming stripped 9 bases from V and 3 bases from J, with 11 bases between. CDR3 coding DNA: TGTGCCAGCCAGGGGAAGGACTATGGCTACACCTTC. Translating it yields CASQGKDYGYTF.

The chain joins TRBV6-1 to TRBJ1-1; 8 positions agree with TRBD1. V trimming: 6 bases; J trimming: 1 base; junction bases outside the gene matches: 7. The CDR3 is made up of 15 amino acids. Germline CDR1 is MNHNS and CDR2 is SASEGT. CDR3 amino acids: CASRPPGTGNTEAFF. DNA of the CDR3: TGTGCCAGCAGACCCCCCGGGACAGGGAACACTGAAGCTTTCTTT.

The chain uses TRBV5-1 and TRBJ2-1, with TRBD1 matching over 9 bases. Germline trimming cut 0 bases from V and 6 bases from J; bases unmatched to any gene: 4. Germline CDR1 is SGHRS and CDR2 is YFSETQ. This CDR3 has 15 amino acids. The CDR3 region is CASSLDGTGFNEQFF. The CDR3 region has the DNA TGCGCCAGCAGCTTGGACGGGACAGGGTTCAATGAGCAGTTCTTC.

V gene TRBV7-9 combines with J gene TRBJ2-1; 11 bases fit TRBD2. Germline values: CDR1 SEHNR, CDR2 FQNEAQ (reference sequence). This CDR3 spans 16 amino acids. Trimming removed 3 bases from V and 7 bases from J; junction bases left unmatched: 8. This chain's CDR3 is CASSFYLTSGGNEQFF. The CDR3 DNA follows: TGTGCCAGCAGCTTCTATTTAACTAGCGGGGGAAATGAGCAGTTCTTC. The full variable domain, its missing parts supplied by reference TRBV7-9 and TRBJ2-1, is DTGVSQNPRHKITKRGQNVTFRCDPISEHNRLYWYRQTLGQGPEFLTYFQNEAQLEKSRLLSDRFSAERPKGSFSTLEIQRTEQGDSAMYLCASSFYLTSGGNEQFFGPGTRLTVL.

This rearrangement joins TRBV18 to TRBJ2-1; 7 bases are shared with TRBD1. Losses at the gene ends were 2 bases for V and 5 bases for J; bases not matched to a gene: 3. This CDR3 has 14 amino acids. Germline CDR1 reads KGHSH; CDR2 reads LQKENI. The CDR3 is CASSPSGGNNEQFF. The CDR3 DNA is TGTGCCAGCTCACCATCAGGGGGAAACAATGAGCAGTTCTTC. Full variable domain (remainder filled in from reference TRBV18 and TRBJ2-1): NAGVMQNPRHLVRRRGQEARLRCSPMKGHSHVYWYRQLPEEGLKFMVYLQKENIIDESGMPKERFSAEFPKEGPSILRIQQVVRGDSAAYFCASSPSGGNNEQFFGPGTRLTVL.